What follows are 7 T cell receptor beta chains derived from one specimen sequenced in a study of blood T cell repertoires in COVID-19. Only in-frame clones appear in the TCRdb table, and some are missing; sequencing was by immunoSEQ multiplex PCR. The sample records 95,000 to 150,000 clones, around 86% being singletons. Source material: peripheral blood. These TCRs come from a woman in her 70s with acute or convalescent COVID-19.

The chain uses TRBV7-9 and TRBJ2-7; no firm D call. Trimming removed 5 bases from V and 2 bases from J, with 19 bases in between. The CDR3 is 16 amino acids. Looked up from germline, CDR1 is SEHNR and CDR2 is FQNEAQ (reference sequence). The CDR3 here is CASSRRMLGQPYEQYF. DNA of the CDR3: TGTGCCAGCAGCCGAAGGATGTTGGGCCAACCCTACGAGCAGTACTTC.

This clone appeared a single time. The gene calls are TRBV9 and TRBJ1-5; D is undetermined. The CDR3 is 14 amino acids. With 3 bases removed from V and 7 bases from J, the gap between germline ends came to 14 bases. Germline V CDR1 and CDR2: SGDLS, YYNGEE. The CDR3 loop is CASSAYSGGQPQHF. The CDR3 DNA reads as TGTGCCAGCAGCGCCTACTCGGGCGGGCAGCCCCAGCATTTT. Full variable domain (outside the CDR3, taken from reference TRBV9 and TRBJ1-5): DSGVTQTPKHLITATGQRVTLRCSPRSGDLSVYWYQQSLDQGLQFLIQYYNGEERAKGNILERFSAQQFPDLHSELNLSSLELGDSALYFCASSAYSGGQPQHFGDGTRLSIL.

The CDR3 reads CASSTGATGNTIYF. The CDR3 bases are TGTGCCAGTAGTACAGGGGCGACTGGAAACACCATATATTTT. The chain employs TRBV19 and TRBJ1-3, with a tentative D call TRBD1 (6 bases). Trimming shortened V by 4 bases and J by 2 bases, and 9 bases separated the two germline ends. The CDR3 contains 14 residues. The germline gives CDR1 LNHDA, CDR2 SQIVND (reference sequence).

The chain links TRBV24-1 to TRBJ1-2; 9 bases are a match to TRBD1. From germline, CDR1 is KGHDR and CDR2 SFDVKD. CDR3 length equals 15 residues. Trimming took 9 bases from V and 3 from J; bases not matched to a gene: 10. The DNA for the CDR3 is TGTGCCACCCGCGGGACAGGGACCTACGACTATGGCTACACCTTC. Its protein product is CATRGTGTYDYGYTF.

The J gene is TRBJ2-3, the V gene TRBV6-4; tentatively, D is TRBD1 (6 bases). V shed 5 bases and J shed 5 bases, with 14 bases lying between them. Germline loops: CDR1 MRHNA, CDR2 SNTAGT. The CDR3 runs 14 residues. CDR3 DNA sequence: TGTGCCAGCAGTCCACAGACAGGTATAGATACGCAGTATTTT. It is translated as CASSPQTGIDTQYF.

This clone came up a few times. V gene TRBV19 combines with J gene TRBJ1-4; D perhaps matches TRBD1 (5 bases). Germline-derived CDR1 and CDR2 are LNHDA and SQIVND (reference sequence). This CDR3 has 18 residues. Between the trimmed V and J ends, which lost 6 bases and 1 base, there was a span of 21 bases. The DNA for the CDR3 is TGTGCCAGTAGCCGGGGGGGGATCCAAACAAGAACTAATGAAAAACTGTTTTTT. This translates into CASSRGGIQTRTNEKLFF.

As regards this clone: Different DNA sequences within this sample yield the same CDR3. V and J are TRBV3-1 (or the pseudogene TRBV3-2) and TRBJ2-5; 11 nucleotides match TRBD2. The CDR3 has 15 amino acids. CDR1 is LGHDT and CDR2 is YNNKEL in the germline V gene (reference sequence). Trimming at V came to 1 base and at J to 5 bases, leaving 3 bases not matched to a gene. The CDR3 here is CASSQVAGGLETQYF. The CDR3 nucleotides are TGTGCCAGCAGCCAAGTAGCGGGGGGGCTGGAGACCCAGTACTTC.